These 17 T cell receptor beta chains originate from one sample sequenced in a study of tumor and adjacent non-tumor tissue in lung cancer. RNA was extracted from bulk tissue without any cell sorting. The normal lung tissue was taken more than 3 cm from the tumor edge. TCRbeta libraries were built with three rounds of nested PCR, modified from ARM-PCR. From the multiplex PCR reads, TCRdb called clonotypes with MiXCR, one entry per CDR3 protein. In the table there are 85,000 or so distinct CDR3 sequences, approximately 73% of which are singletons. The source material was distant non-tumor lung tissue. These receptors originate from a woman in her forties or fifties with non-small cell lung cancer.

Remarks on this clonotype: This CDR3 fails to terminate in the conserved phenylalanine or tryptophan, so it likely reflects a read error. The chain recombines TRBV29-1 with TRBJ2-1, with TRBD1 as a possible D gene (6 bases). Germline V gives CDR1 SQVTM, CDR2 ANQGSEA. V was cut by 3 bases and J by 12 bases, with 18 bases left in between. The CDR3 length is 13 residues. CDR3 region: CSVEGVRTDGQFL. The DNA for the CDR3 is TGCAGCGTTGAGGGGGTTAGGACAGATGGGCAGTTCTTA.

Points on this clonotype: Since a much larger clone is just one base distant, this may be a read error. V and J are TRBV20-1 and TRBJ1-5; D unclear. CDR3 length: 14 amino acids. CDR1 and CDR2 (germline): DFQATT, SNEGSKA (reference sequence). The CDR3 region has the DNA TGCAGTGCTTCCCGAGGTCGCGAGTATCAGTCCCAGCATTTT. It yields the protein CSASRGREYQSQHF.

The chain employs TRBV14 and TRBJ2-1; 9 bases align to TRBD2. The CDR3 is made up of 18 amino acids. CDR1 and CDR2 (germline): SGHDN, FVKESK. Trimming removed 1 base from V and 7 bases from J; junction bases left unmatched: 14. The CDR3 coding sequence is TGTGCCAGCAGCCAAGCCCCTGGCGGGAGGGCCTGTGATAATGAGCAGTTCTTC. Amino acid sequence: CASSQAPGGRACDNEQFF.

This clonotype has more than one count but fewer than ten. At one end, the junction sequence differs from germline, possibly due to a read error. This chain links TRBV6-2 or TRBV6-3 with TRBJ2-1; D is uncertain. Looked up from germline, CDR1 is MNHEY and CDR2 is SVGEGT. The CDR3 spans 13 residues. The CDR3 is CASSSVPYNEQFF. CDR3 in DNA: TGTGCCAGCAGTTCAGTCCCTTACAATGAGCAGTTCTTT.

This clonotype has a handful of counts. The conserved closing phenylalanine or tryptophan is absent in this CDR3, likely reflecting a read error. The V and J genes are TRBV6-5 and TRBJ2-3; possibly TRBD2 for D (5 bases). Per germline, CDR1 MNHEY and CDR2 SVGAGI. This CDR3 region has 16 residues. CDR3 region: CASSYSSSGSTDTQYL. CDR3 nucleotide sequence: TGTGCTAGCAGTTACTCTTCCAGCGGAAGCACAGATACGCAGTATTTA.

This clonotype was detected only a few times. V usage is TRBV9 and J usage is TRBJ2-1; possibly TRBD1 or TRBD2 for D (5 bases each). CDR3 length: 15 amino acids. Trimming pared 2 bases from V and 7 bases from J, leaving 16 bases between. Per the germline V gene, CDR1 is SGDLS and CDR2 is YYNGEE. The CDR3, as DNA: TGTGCCAGCAGCGTTTCTGGGACCCCGTTGAATGAGCAGTTCTTC. It codes for CASSVSGTPLNEQFF.

Comments on this clonotype: Likely a read error: the CDR3 ends without its conserved phenylalanine or tryptophan. The V gene is TRBV6-6, the J gene TRBJ1-1, with D possibly being TRBD1 (5 bases). This CDR3 spans 15 amino acids. In germline, CDR1 is MNHNY, CDR2 SVGAGI (reference sequence). The CDR3 DNA is TGTGCCAGCAGTTTTGAGGGGCCGGTGAACACTAAAGCTTTCTAT. The encoded protein is CASSFEGPVNTKAFY.

By share of the sample, this clonotype is medium-sized. V is TRBV4-1 and J is TRBJ2-2, with D possibly TRBD2 on 5 matching bases. The CDR3 is made up of 13 amino acids. The germline V gene has CDR1 MGHRA and CDR2 YSYEKL. V dropped 7 bases and J dropped 3 bases, with 9 bases sitting between them. CDR3 sequence: CASTWEYTGELFF. The CDR3 DNA reads TGCGCCAGCACGTGGGAGTACACCGGGGAGCTGTTTTTT.

Worth noting for this clonotype: The junction differs from germline at one of its ends, possibly a read error. The chain combines TRBV28 with TRBJ1-3; no reliable D call. CDR3 length: 15 residues. CDR1 MDHEN and CDR2 SYDVKM come from the germline V gene. The CDR3 here is CASSSVIGSGNTIYF. In DNA form, the CDR3 reads TGTGCCAGCAGCTCCGTGATAGGCTCTGGAAATACCATATATTTT.

This clonotype was seen a few times. This chain connects TRBV19 to TRBJ2-5; D gene unclear. V was cut by 7 bases and J by 0 bases, with 6 bases left in between. The CDR3 length is 12 residues. CDR1 and CDR2 (germline): LNHDA, SQIVND (reference sequence). CDR3 sequence: CASMGHQETQYF. The CDR3 DNA reads TGTGCCAGTATGGGCCACCAAGAGACCCAGTACTTC.

This chain uses TRBV20-1 with TRBJ2-7; 8 nucleotides line up with TRBD1. Germline V CDR1 and CDR2: DFQATT, SNEGSKA (reference sequence). The length of the CDR3 is 15 residues. Trimming at V came to 3 bases and at J to 6 bases, leaving 13 bases not matched to a gene. This CDR3 is CSARFSGGADCEQYF. CDR3 nucleotides: TGCAGTGCTAGGTTCTCAGGGGGCGCGGACTGCGAGCAGTACTTC.

V usage is TRBV12-3 or TRBV12-4 and J usage is TRBJ2-4; D gene unclear. CDR3 size: 13 residues. Written as DNA, the CDR3 is TGTAGCACCGGCAGGATAGCCAAAAACATTCAGTACTTC. Translating it yields CSTGRIAKNIQYF.

V usage is TRBV29-1 and J usage is TRBJ2-5; TRBD2 is a possible D gene (6 bases). This CDR3 region has 11 residues. Trimming left V 7 bases short and J 5 bases short, with 11 bases between. Germline V gene data show CDR1 as SQVTM and CDR2 as ANQGSEA. In DNA form, the CDR3 reads TGCAGCGCCAGACGGGGGGAGACCCAGTACTTC. Translation gives CSARRGETQYF.

In its sample, this clonotype was seen many times. The CDR3 region is CASSLALGQAASSYNEQFF. Written as DNA, the CDR3 is TGTGCCAGCAGCTTAGCGCTAGGACAGGCCGCCAGCTCCTACAATGAGCAGTTCTTC. The chain combines TRBV7-9 with TRBJ2-1; 7 nucleotides match TRBD1. This CDR3 region has 19 residues. From germline, CDR1 is SEHNR and CDR2 FQNEAQ (reference sequence). V trimming: 0 bases; J trimming: 0 bases; junction bases outside the gene matches: 11.

The CDR3, as DNA: TGTGCCACCAGCTCTGGGGCCAACGTCCTGACTTTC. This sequence encodes CATSSGANVLTF. This chain links TRBV24-1 with TRBJ2-6; the D is unclear. This CDR3 contains 12 residues. Germline V CDR1 and CDR2: KGHDR, SFDVKD. The V gene lost 7 bases and the J gene lost 0 bases, with 0 bases spanning the gap.

With regard to this clonotype: At one end the junction does not follow the germline gene, possibly because of a read error. This chain joins TRBV6-6 and TRBJ2-7; perhaps TRBD1 as D (5 bases). This CDR3 contains 15 residues. Germline assignment: CDR1 MNHNY and CDR2 SVGAGI (reference sequence). CDR3 sequence: CASTGSDKSSYEQYF. The CDR3 coding sequence is TGTGCGAGCACCGGATCGGACAAGAGCTCCTACGAGCAGTACTTC.

Points on this clonotype: At one boundary the junction diverges from the germline segment, which might be a read error. The chain couples TRBV6-5 to TRBJ2-7; D not certain. Germline V lookup: CDR1 MNHEY, CDR2 SVGAGI. The CDR3 length is 14 residues. This CDR3 is CASSYPPVRNEQYF. Here the CDR3 DNA reads TGTGCCAGCAGTTACCCCCCCGTGAGGAACGAGCAATACTTC.